The 25 T cell receptor beta chains reported below all come from one sample, sequenced in a study of graft-versus-host responses after intestinal transplantation. Produced via immunoSEQ multiplex PCR; TCRdb's table is partial and in-frame only. The sample lists more than 20,000 clones, roughly 85% occurring once. This sample comprised PBMCs, obtained approximately four weeks after intestinal transplant. All receptors come from a human patient who received an intestinal transplant, so some T cells may come from the graft donor.

The V gene is TRBV30, the J gene TRBJ2-1; maybe TRBD2 (5 bases). The V end lost 0 bases, the J end lost 2 bases, and 14 bases lay between the germline ends. CDR3 length: 16 amino acids. From germline, CDR1 is GTSNPN and CDR2 SVGIG (reference sequence). The CDR3 region has the DNA TGTGCCTGGAGTGTACTGGGGAGAACGACCTACAATGAGCAGTTCTTC. Its translation is CAWSVLGRTTYNEQFF.

A word on this clone: Mismatch with germline at one junction end may stem from a read error. The chain is built from TRBV19 and TRBJ2-2; 9 nucleotides agree with TRBD2. The CDR3 totals 17 residues. Germline CDR1 reads LNHDA; CDR2 reads SQIVND (reference sequence). In DNA, the CDR3 is TGTGCCAGTAGTATGGCGGGACTAGCAGCGAATACCGGGGAGCTGTTTTTT. This translates into CASSMAGLAANTGELFF.

In regard to this clone: One end of the junction fails to match germline, which may point to a read error. J is TRBJ2-7 and V is TRBV2, with D possibly matching TRBD1 (5 bases). Germline-derived CDR1 and CDR2 are SNHLY and FYNNEI. The CDR3 consists of 15 residues. CDR3 amino acids: CASSEGNQGMDEQYF. The DNA of the CDR3 is TGTGCCAGCAGCGAAGGCAATCAGGGAATGGACGAGCAGTACTTC. Complete variable domain (other parts from reference TRBV2 and TRBJ2-7): EPEVTQTPSHQVTQMGQEVILRCVPISNHLYFYWYRQILGQKVEFLVSFYNNEISEKSEIFDDQFSVERPDGSNFTLKIRSTKLEDSAMYFCASSEGNQGMDEQYFGPGTRLTVT.

This clone was observed a few times. The rearrangement uses TRBV5-1 and TRBJ2-1; D not certain. The CDR3 is 12 amino acids. Trimming removed 0 bases at V and 16 bases at J, with 14 bases between. Looked up from germline, CDR1 is SGHRS and CDR2 is YFSETQ. The CDR3 loop is CASSLVVLSGFF. In DNA, the CDR3 is TGCGCCAGCAGCTTGGTTGTACTCTCGGGCTTCTTC.

The chain couples TRBV7-4 to TRBJ1-4; D is perhaps TRBD1 (6 bases). This CDR3 comprises 17 residues. V was clipped by 2 bases and J by 3 bases, with 16 bases between them. Germline loops: CDR1 SGHVT, CDR2 SQSDAQ. CDR3 amino acids: CASSLNYWGAANEKLFF. The CDR3 DNA follows: TGTGCCAGCAGCTTAAATTATTGGGGGGCAGCTAATGAAAAACTGTTTTTT.

The chain employs TRBV2 and TRBJ2-7; D call uncertain. V was shortened by 5 bases and J by 0 bases, with 8 bases between the two germline ends. Looked up from germline, CDR1 is SNHLY and CDR2 is FYNNEI. This CDR3 region has 13 residues. The CDR3 loop reads CASSLSSSYEQYF. CDR3 DNA sequence: TGTGCCAGCAGTCTGTCGAGCTCCTACGAGCAGTACTTC.

The chain couples TRBV9 to TRBJ2-3; 13 positions agree with TRBD2. V trimming: 3 bases; J trimming: 5 bases; junction bases outside the gene matches: 9. The germline gives CDR1 SGDLS, CDR2 YYNGEE. The CDR3 contains 17 residues. CDR3 protein: CASSDGLAGDPGDTQYF. In DNA, the CDR3 is TGTGCCAGCAGCGACGGACTAGCGGGGGATCCGGGAGATACGCAGTATTTT.

The chain links TRBV6-1 to TRBJ2-5; tentatively, D is TRBD1 or TRBD2 (5 bases each). In germline, CDR1 is MNHNS, CDR2 SASEGT. This CDR3 spans 16 amino acids. Trimming left V 1 base short and J 3 bases short, with 15 bases between. This chain's CDR3 is CASSEDRLGVKETQYF. DNA of the CDR3: TGTGCCAGCAGTGAAGATCGACTGGGGGTTAAAGAGACCCAGTACTTC.

This clone was observed a single time. V gene TRBV6-6 combines with J gene TRBJ2-7; D unresolved. Trimming pared 0 bases from V and 7 bases from J, leaving 7 bases between. There are 12 residues in the CDR3. Germline CDR1 and CDR2: MNHNY and SVGAGI (reference sequence). The CDR3 DNA reads TGTGCCAGCAGTTACTCGATGGGAGAGCAGTACTTC. Translation: CASSYSMGEQYF.

The gene calls are TRBV4-2 and TRBJ2-7, with a possible D match to TRBD1 (7 bases). From germline, CDR1 is LGHNA and CDR2 YNFKEQ. This CDR3 spans 14 amino acids. V lost 0 bases and J lost 5, with 11 bases in between. CDR3 nucleotide sequence: TGTGCCAGCAGCCAAGAGGACAGGAGGGACGAGCAGTACTTC. Translation gives CASSQEDRRDEQYF.

The gene calls are TRBV5-1 and TRBJ2-5, with 7 nucleotides matching TRBD1. This CDR3 contains 15 residues. CDR1 and CDR2 (germline): SGHRS, YFSETQ. V dropped 1 base and J dropped 1; count of bases not matched to a gene: 4. CDR3 loop: CASSLLGQPQETQYF. CDR3 DNA: TGCGCCAGCAGCTTGCTGGGACAGCCCCAAGAGACCCAGTACTTC.

This chain uses TRBV12-5 with TRBJ1-2; possible D gene TRBD1, 5 bases. Trimming shortened V by 4 bases and J by 4 bases, and 10 bases separated the two germline ends. In germline, CDR1 is LGHNT, CDR2 FRNRAP. The CDR3 has 13 amino acids. The CDR3 DNA follows: TGTGCTAGTGGTTCAAGGGGTGGCTATGGCTACACCTTC. Translation: CASGSRGGYGYTF.

About this clone itself: One junction end disagrees with the germline gene, perhaps due to a read error. The rearrangement links TRBV27 to TRBJ1-6; the match to TRBD1 covers 8 bases. CDR3 length equals 15 residues. Germline CDR1 is MNHEY and CDR2 is SMNVEV (reference sequence). In DNA, the CDR3 is TGTGCCTGCAGTTTAGGGACAGGCTATAATTCACCCCTCCACTTT. Translation gives CACSLGTGYNSPLHF.

In its sample, this clone was seen a few times. The genes are TRBV5-6 and TRBJ2-7, with D perhaps TRBD1 (5 bases). The length of the CDR3 is 16 residues. The germline V and J ends were trimmed by 4 bases and 0 bases, with 17 bases remaining between them. Germline V gene data show CDR1 as SGHDT and CDR2 as YYEEEE. CDR3 amino acids: CASSAVGATLSYEQYF. The CDR3 DNA reads TGTGCCAGCAGCGCCGTAGGGGCGACCCTCTCCTACGAGCAGTACTTC.

The chain couples TRBV5-1 to TRBJ1-3, with D possibly TRBD1 on 5 matching bases. V gave up 4 bases and J gave up 2 bases, with 10 bases separating them. This CDR3 is built from 14 residues. Germline-derived CDR1 and CDR2 are SGHRS and YFSETQ. The CDR3 protein is CASSPGTPGNTIYF. CDR3 nucleotides: TGCGCCAGCAGCCCAGGGACTCCTGGAAACACCATATATTTT.

J is TRBJ1-1 and V is TRBV2; D not certain. Germline V gene lookup returns CDR1 SNHLY and CDR2 FYNNEI. There are 14 residues in the CDR3. Trimming took 7 bases from V and 0 from J, leaving 12 bases between them. Here the CDR3 DNA reads TGTGCCAGCATCCCTAGGAACATGAACACTGAAGCTTTCTTT. Protein product: CASIPRNMNTEAFF.

This chain links TRBV28 with TRBJ2-3; 14 bases are shared with TRBD2. Germline values: CDR1 MDHEN, CDR2 SYDVKM. V gave up 6 bases and J gave up 1 base; unmatched junction bases: 6. There are 17 residues in the CDR3. This CDR3 is CASSPWTSGGRTDTQYF. As DNA, the CDR3 is TGTGCCAGCAGCCCCTGGACTAGCGGGGGGCGCACAGATACGCAGTATTTT. The variable domain in full, with the rest retrieved from reference TRBV28 and TRBJ2-3, is DVKVTQSSRYLVKRTGEKVFLECVQDMDHENMFWYRQDPGLGLRLIYFSYDVKMKEKGDIPEGYSVSREKKERFSLILESASTNQTSMYLCASSPWTSGGRTDTQYFGPGTRLTVL.

A few counts support this clone. The chain combines TRBV9 with TRBJ1-3; D might be TRBD1 (6 bases). The length of the CDR3 is 15 residues. Germline CDR1 SGDLS, CDR2 YYNGEE. Between the trimmed V and J ends, which lost 3 bases and 2 bases, there was a span of 12 bases. The CDR3 nucleotides are TGTGCCAGCAGCGCCGCACAGGGTACTGGAAACACCATATATTTT. Protein: CASSAAQGTGNTIYF.

The chain employs TRBV2 and TRBJ1-2; D remains ambiguous. This CDR3 has 13 residues. The germline V gene encodes CDR1 SNHLY and CDR2 FYNNEI. V was clipped by 4 bases and J by 4 bases, with 10 bases between them. The CDR3 sequence is CASSVEIGYGYTF. The CDR3 coding sequence is TGTGCCAGCAGTGTAGAGATAGGCTATGGCTACACCTTC.

J is TRBJ1-4 and V is TRBV27; D is perhaps TRBD1 (6 bases). Germline V lookup: CDR1 MNHEY, CDR2 SMNVEV (reference sequence). Trimming removed 6 bases at V and 5 bases at J, with 34 bases between. CDR3 size: 21 residues. The CDR3 region has the DNA TGTGCCAGCAGCCCTTTTCCTACCCCCGACAGGAGGTTAGGGCGGAATGAAAAACTGTTTTTT. As protein: CASSPFPTPDRRLGRNEKLFF. Full variable domain (missing parts from reference TRBV27 and TRBJ1-4): EAQVTQNPRYLITVTGKKLTVTCSQNMNHEYMSWYRQDPGLGLRQIYYSMNVEVTDKGDVPEGYKVSRKEKRNFPLILESPSPNQTSLYFCASSPFPTPDRRLGRNEKLFFGSGTQLSVL.

This clone was recorded a few times. This chain links TRBV6-5 with TRBJ2-7, with D possibly matching TRBD2 (7 bases). Germline CDR1 reads MNHEY; CDR2 reads SVGAGI. The CDR3 consists of 13 residues. Trimming shortened V by 5 bases and J by 1 base, and 9 bases separated the two germline ends. CDR3 nucleotide sequence: TGTGCCAGCAGTAGGGGGGGGTCCTACGAGCAGTACTTC. Translating gives CASSRGGSYEQYF.

In DNA form, the CDR3 reads TGCAGCGTTGAAAAGGGGCCCAGCGAGCAGTACTTC. It yields the protein CSVEKGPSEQYF. The rearrangement links TRBV29-1 to TRBJ2-5; TRBD1 might be the D (5 bases). The J call may be in error: the DNA end matches TRBJ2-7 better. The CDR3 consists of 12 residues. Germline values: CDR1 SQVTM, CDR2 ANQGSEA.

CDR3 sequence: CASTLGDRGRGEQFF. CDR3 nucleotide sequence: TGTGCCAGCACCTTAGGGGACAGGGGGCGGGGTGAGCAGTTCTTC. V and J are TRBV5-6 and TRBJ2-1, with TRBD1 identical over 12 bases. V was clipped by 6 bases and J by 9 bases; unmatched bases: 10. This CDR3 spans 15 amino acids. Per germline, CDR1 SGHDT and CDR2 YYEEEE.

This chain uses TRBV5-1 with TRBJ2-7; TRBD1 is a possible D gene (6 bases). This CDR3 region has 15 residues. Germline lookup yields CDR1 SGHRS and CDR2 YFSETQ. Trimming left V 4 bases short and J 2 bases short, with 16 bases between. DNA for the CDR3: TGCGCCAGCAGCCCTTGGACAGAAAGACCCTACGAGCAGTACTTC. This sequence encodes CASSPWTERPYEQYF.

V is TRBV19 and J is TRBJ2-5, with D uncertain. In germline, CDR1 is LNHDA, CDR2 SQIVND (reference sequence). V was pared by 4 bases and J by 5 bases, with 8 bases between. The CDR3 totals 12 residues. The CDR3 coding sequence is TGTGCCAGTAGTAGGTATAAGGAGACCCAGTACTTC. Translated: CASSRYKETQYF.